The rows below give T cell receptor beta chains drawn from one sample of a study of vaccination and CD4 T cells after COVID-19. MiXCR, run by TCRdb on the PCR reads, gives a single entry per CDR3 protein. Here the sample spans over 14,000 distinct CDR3 sequences, approximately 30% being singletons. Their antigen targets remain unknown. This specimen was CD4+ T cells from blood, cultured in vitro, taken after SARS-CoV-2 vaccination. These receptors all come from a human donor who had recovered from COVID-19. Both conserved end residues are trimmed from each CDR3. Each record gives: D gene, J gene, V gene, CDR3 protein. The D gene is left open where the match is weak.

D gene: TRBD2
J gene: TRBJ2-3
V gene: TRBV27
CDR3 protein: ASSSLAGGRGKTDTQY

D gene: -
J gene: TRBJ1-2
V gene: TRBV23-1
CDR3 protein: ASSQLRTGNYGYT

D gene: -
J gene: TRBJ2-6
V gene: TRBV21-1
CDR3 protein: ASSKVCQGEAPLTGANVLT

D gene: TRBD1
J gene: TRBJ2-7
V gene: TRBV27
CDR3 protein: ASSGQGANYEQY

D gene: TRBD1
J gene: TRBJ1-5
V gene: TRBV28
CDR3 protein: ASSGGGGSNQPQH

D gene: -
J gene: TRBJ2-7
V gene: TRBV15
CDR3 protein: ATSREQGYSYEQY

D gene: -
J gene: TRBJ1-5
V gene: TRBV28
CDR3 protein: ASRPGRNQPQH

D gene: -
J gene: TRBJ2-6
V gene: TRBV28
CDR3 protein: ASTKSTGANVLT

D gene: TRBD2
J gene: TRBJ2-7
V gene: TRBV20-1
CDR3 protein: SARSPGLAGPRSSYEQY

D gene: -
J gene: TRBJ2-1
V gene: TRBV6-1
CDR3 protein: ASSRPPLGSYNEQF

D gene: -
J gene: TRBJ2-3
V gene: TRBV4-3
CDR3 protein: ASSQDSAGTDTQY

D gene: -
J gene: TRBJ1-2
V gene: TRBV27
CDR3 protein: ASSFPDRTNYGYT

D gene: TRBD1
J gene: TRBJ1-6
V gene: TRBV7-2
CDR3 protein: ASRNRVGTDYSPLH

D gene: TRBD2
J gene: TRBJ2-7
V gene: TRBV20-1
CDR3 protein: SAQSRTSGRMYEQY

D gene: -
J gene: TRBJ2-1
V gene: TRBV7-8
CDR3 protein: ASSFFGSAYNEQF

D gene: -
J gene: TRBJ2-1
V gene: TRBV7-3
CDR3 protein: ASSPPGRDEQF

D gene: -
J gene: TRBJ2-1
V gene: TRBV11-2
CDR3 protein: ASSYHNEQF

D gene: -
J gene: TRBJ2-5
V gene: TRBV6-2/TRBV6-3
CDR3 protein: ASKKGQMEAQY

D gene: TRBD2
J gene: TRBJ2-3
V gene: TRBV4-1
CDR3 protein: ASSQDVAGAVDTQY

D gene: -
J gene: TRBJ2-2
V gene: TRBV7-9
CDR3 protein: ASALRNGELF

D gene: TRBD1
J gene: TRBJ1-2
V gene: TRBV6-2/TRBV6-3
CDR3 protein: ASSYGPQGGTYGYT

D gene: -
J gene: TRBJ2-5
V gene: TRBV24-1
CDR3 protein: ATSDPTGGEGETQY

D gene: TRBD1
J gene: TRBJ1-6
V gene: TRBV6-1
CDR3 protein: ASSTTNRGRANSPLH